The 20 T cell receptor beta chains below all came from one sample that was sequenced in a study of blood T cells in healthy people across ages. A second PCR of 7 to 11 cycles used a sample-barcoded 5' primer and a J-beta primer mix. MiXCR, run by TCRdb on the 5' RACE reads, gives a single entry per CDR3 protein. The sample gives more than 900,000 distinct CDR3 sequences, almost 30% of which show up once; roughly a tenth is in the top ten. The same sample was also studied in work on T cells of mothers and their children.

The source material was blood. The source is a woman aged 40 to 50 in good health.

This clonotype appeared a few times. This chain joins TRBV6-2 or TRBV6-3 and TRBJ1-1; the D is unclear. The CDR3 runs 14 residues. Looked up from germline, CDR1 is MNHEY and CDR2 is SVGEGT. Between the trimmed V and J ends, which lost 5 bases and 1 base, there was a span of 11 bases. CDR3: CASSEYPSNTEAFF. The CDR3 DNA is TGTGCCAGCAGTGAGTATCCCTCGAACACTGAAGCTTTCTTT.

The J gene is TRBJ2-1, the V gene TRBV20-1; D uncertain. V gave up 8 bases and J gave up 1 base, with 9 bases separating them. Germline loops: CDR1 DFQATT, CDR2 SNEGSKA (reference sequence). The length of the CDR3 is 12 residues. The CDR3 DNA reads TGCAGTAGTCTAAGGTCCTACAATGAGCAGTTCTTC. Protein sequence: CSSLRSYNEQFF.

Details on this clonotype: Possible read error: a much larger clone is one base away. The chain recombines TRBV10-3 with TRBJ2-4; 8 bases are shared with TRBD1. Germline CDR1 and CDR2: ENHRY and SYGVKD. CDR3 size: 15 residues. Trimming cost V 2 bases and J 13 bases; bases outside gene matches: 13. CDR3 coding DNA: TGTGCCATCAGTGAGCCGGGACAGGTTCGGAATGAGCAGTACTTC. This encodes CAISEPGQVRNEQYF.

The V call is TRBV6-6, the J call TRBJ1-1, with unresolved D. Per the germline V gene, CDR1 is MNHNY and CDR2 is SVGAGI (reference sequence). The CDR3 is made up of 12 amino acids. The V and J ends lost 2 bases and 6 bases respectively, with 7 bases between them. The CDR3 nucleotides read TGTGCCAGCAGTTACAGGGTCGCTGAAGCTTTCTTT. Protein sequence: CASSYRVAEAFF.

This clonotype came up many times. The chain employs TRBV20-1 and TRBJ2-7, with 9 nucleotides matching TRBD1. The CDR3 totals 15 residues. V lost 0 bases to trimming and J lost 3 bases; unmatched junction nucleotides: 6. The V gene's germline CDR1 is DFQATT and CDR2 SNEGSKA (reference sequence). DNA for the CDR3: TGCAGTGCTAGAGACCCCGGGACAGGGATCTACGAGCAGTACTTC. It translates to CSARDPGTGIYEQYF.

Points on this clonotype: Relative to the germline gene, one junction end is altered; a read error may explain this. V usage is TRBV12-3 or TRBV12-4 and J usage is TRBJ2-3; 8 bases line up with TRBD2. The CDR3 consists of 16 residues. The CDR3 sequence: CASSPRIAGRGDAQYF. CDR3 sequence (DNA): TGTGCCAGCAGTCCCAGGATAGCGGGGAGAGGAGATGCGCAGTATTTT.

This clonotype was counted at least ten times. The V and J genes are TRBV9 and TRBJ2-3, with D perhaps matching TRBD2 (5 bases). Germline-derived CDR1 and CDR2 are SGDLS and YYNGEE. V dropped 0 bases and J dropped 9 bases, with 23 bases sitting between them. This CDR3 region has 17 residues. The CDR3 region is CASSVDAAGRIQETQYF. The DNA of the CDR3 is TGTGCCAGCAGCGTAGACGCGGCGGGCCGAATCCAGGAAACGCAGTATTTT.

This clonotype was observed many times. The chain employs TRBV15 and TRBJ2-1; 12 nucleotides line up with TRBD2. Germline V gives CDR1 LNHNV, CDR2 YYDKDF (reference sequence). Trimming removed 2 bases from V and 7 bases from J; junction bases left unmatched: 6. The CDR3 sequence is 16 residues long. In DNA, the CDR3 is TGTGCCACCAGCAGAATCGCTAGCGGGGGGGCAAATGAGCAGTTCTTC. Amino acid sequence: CATSRIASGGANEQFF.

V usage is TRBV2 and J usage is TRBJ2-7, with D possibly being TRBD2 (5 bases). V lost 9 bases to trimming and J lost 3 bases, with 15 bases between them. CDR3 size: 13 residues. The V gene's germline CDR1 is SNHLY and CDR2 FYNNEI. CDR3 amino acids: CASTRMNGYEQYF. The CDR3 DNA reads as TGTGCCAGTACTAGGATGAACGGCTACGAGCAGTACTTC. The whole variable domain, remainder taken from reference TRBV2 and TRBJ2-7, is EPEVTQTPSHQVTQMGQEVILRCVPISNHLYFYWYRQILGQKVEFLVSFYNNEISEKSEIFDDQFSVERPDGSNFTLKIRSTKLEDSAMYFCASTRMNGYEQYFGPGTRLTVT.

This chain links TRBV6-2 or TRBV6-3 with TRBJ2-1; 10 bases align to TRBD2. The CDR3 loop spans 14 amino acids. Germline V CDR1 and CDR2: MNHEY, SVGEGT. J lost 8 bases, V lost 7 bases, and 8 bases had no gene match. For the CDR3, the DNA is TGTGCCAGCAAAACTAGCGGGGAGGGCCATGAGCAGTTCTTC. The encoded protein is CASKTSGEGHEQFF.

Note on this clonotype: One end of the junction fails to match germline, which may point to a read error. V gene TRBV4-2 combines with J gene TRBJ2-1; no clear D. This CDR3 is built from 15 residues. CDR1 and CDR2 (germline): LGHNA, YNFKEQ. CDR3 nucleotide sequence: TGTGTCAGCAGCCAAGCAGCAAGCTCCTACAATGAGCAGTTCTTC. Its protein is CVSSQAASSYNEQFF.

This chain connects TRBV6-5 to TRBJ1-6; D remains ambiguous. The germline V gene has CDR1 MNHEY and CDR2 SVGAGI. The CDR3 loop spans 16 amino acids. V lost 2 bases, J lost 0 bases, and 8 bases lay in between. CDR3 bases: TGTGCCAGCAGTTACGAGGAGAGCTCCTATAATTCACCCCTCCACTTT. Encoded protein: CASSYEESSYNSPLHF.

This rearrangement joins TRBV12-3 or TRBV12-4 to TRBJ1-1; D uncertain. Trimming pared 7 bases from V and 3 bases from J, leaving 9 bases between. The CDR3 runs 12 residues. The CDR3 here is CASTRRYTEAFF. For the CDR3, the DNA is TGTGCCAGCACTCGGCGGTACACTGAAGCTTTCTTT.

V usage is TRBV28 and J usage is TRBJ2-3, with D perhaps TRBD1 (5 bases). Germline V gene sequence: CDR1 MDHEN, CDR2 SYDVKM. Trimming left V 8 bases short and J 0 bases short, with 12 bases between. The CDR3 spans 14 residues. This CDR3 is CASLRGTSTDTQYF. CDR3 in DNA: TGTGCCAGCCTAAGGGGAACTAGCACAGATACGCAGTATTTT. The full variable domain, in which reference TRBV28 and TRBJ2-3 provide the parts outside the CDR3, is DVKVTQSSRYLVKRTGEKVFLECVQDMDHENMFWYRQDPGLGLRLIYFSYDVKMKEKGDIPEGYSVSREKKERFSLILESASTNQTSMYLCASLRGTSTDTQYFGPGTRLTVL.

This clonotype was detected ten times or more. The V and J genes are TRBV20-1 and TRBJ2-7, with 13 positions matching TRBD2. V lost 6 bases and J lost 0; bases outside the gene matches: 11. The CDR3 contains 17 residues. Germline V lookup: CDR1 DFQATT, CDR2 SNEGSKA (reference sequence). CDR3 in amino acids: CSALARTSGGISYEQYF. DNA of the CDR3: TGCAGTGCCCTAGCTAGGACTAGCGGGGGAATCTCCTACGAGCAGTACTTC.

About this clonotype itself: Relative to the germline gene, one junction end is altered; a read error may explain this. The rearrangement links TRBV7-9 to TRBJ2-7; D gene uncertain. Germline lookup yields CDR1 SEHNR and CDR2 FQNEAQ (reference sequence). The CDR3 spans 13 residues. CDR3 DNA sequence: TGTGTCAGCAGCCTGACGGGCTCCTACGAGCAGTACTTC. Its protein is CVSSLTGSYEQYF.

This clonotype was seen more than once but under ten times. The V and J genes are TRBV12-3 or TRBV12-4 and TRBJ1-2; D gene unclear. CDR3 length equals 12 residues. V was shortened by 6 bases and J by 7 bases, with 12 bases between the two germline ends. The CDR3 spells CASSYQRTGYTF. The CDR3 DNA reads TGTGCCAGCAGCTACCAGAGGACTGGCTACACCTTC.

V is TRBV7-2 and J is TRBJ1-1; D may be TRBD1 (5 bases). Germline assignment: CDR1 SGHTA and CDR2 FQGNSA. The V end was cut by 1 base, the J end by 8 bases, with 8 bases between. This CDR3 is built from 12 residues. The CDR3 loop is CASSLVGHEAFF. The CDR3 DNA sequence: TGTGCCAGCAGCTTAGTAGGACACGAAGCTTTCTTT.

This chain joins TRBV5-1 and TRBJ2-7, with 7 bases matching TRBD1. Germline trimming cut 7 bases from V and 0 bases from J; bases unmatched to any gene: 10. There are 15 residues in the CDR3. Germline V gene data show CDR1 as SGHRS and CDR2 as YFSETQ. The CDR3: CASPPRTGGSYEQYF. The CDR3 bases are TGCGCCAGCCCCCCCCGGACAGGCGGCTCCTACGAGCAGTACTTC.

This chain connects TRBV10-3 to TRBJ2-1, with D possibly being TRBD1 (5 bases). The CDR3 covers 14 residues. The V gene lost 6 bases and the J gene lost 9 bases, with 18 bases spanning the gap. From germline, CDR1 is ENHRY and CDR2 SYGVKD. DNA of the CDR3: TGTGCCATCAGAAAACGGCATTTGGGGCTTGAGCAGTTCTTC. It translates to CAIRKRHLGLEQFF.